Below, 6 T cell receptor beta chains from the same sample are listed, as sequenced in a study of graft-versus-host responses after intestinal transplantation. Profiling relied on immunoSEQ multiplex PCR, and the TCRdb table lists in-frame clones only, not all of them. The repertoire holds nearly 90,000 clones, roughly four fifths seen once, with approximately 17% in the top ten. Their antigens remain unidentified. The sequencing used unstimulated CD8+ T cells sorted from spleen or lymph node cells, collected before intestinal transplant. The receptors come from a human donor who received an intestinal transplant.

V usage is TRBV7-6 and J usage is TRBJ1-4; D call uncertain. This CDR3 comprises 13 residues. Trimming took 5 bases from V and 8 from J, leaving 12 bases between them. The V gene's germline CDR1 is SGHVS and CDR2 FNYEAQ. In DNA form, the CDR3 reads TGTGCCAGCAGCGCTCCCCTTGGAGAAAAACTGTTTTTT. It yields the protein CASSAPLGEKLFF.

The J gene is TRBJ2-7, the V gene TRBV4-1; TRBD2 matches at 9 bases. The V gene's germline CDR1 is MGHRA and CDR2 YSYEKL. V shed 0 bases and J 5 bases; nucleotides not matched to a gene: 2. CDR3 length: 14 amino acids. This chain's CDR3 is CASSQEAGGNEQYF. CDR3 DNA sequence: TGCGCCAGCAGCCAAGAAGCGGGGGGAAACGAGCAGTACTTC.

The genes are TRBV5-5 and TRBJ1-6; D remains unclear. Trimming took off 3 bases at V and 7 bases at J, with 8 bases between the two ends. This CDR3 contains 13 residues. CDR1 is SGHKS, CDR2 YYEKEE, per germline (reference sequence). As DNA, the CDR3 is TGTGCCAGCAGCTCGTACCCGAATTCACCCCTCCACTTT. Its protein is CASSSYPNSPLHF. Together with reference TRBV5-5 and TRBJ1-6, the CDR3 gives the full variable domain: DAGVTQSPTHLIKTRGQQVTLRCSPISGHKSVSWYQQVLGQGPQFIFQYYEKEERGRGNFPDRFSARQFPNYSSELNVNALLLGDSALYLCASSSYPNSPLHFGNGTRLTVT.

The rearrangement joins TRBV5-4 to TRBJ2-3; D remains unclear. The CDR3 is 14 amino acids. Trimming shortened V by 1 base and J by 0 bases, and 6 bases separated the two germline ends. Germline CDR1 reads SGHNT; CDR2 reads YYREEE (reference sequence). CDR3 in amino acids: CASSLWGSTDTQYF. For the CDR3, the DNA is TGTGCCAGCAGCTTGTGGGGTAGCACAGATACGCAGTATTTT.

The V gene is TRBV27, the J gene TRBJ2-7; 7 nucleotides match TRBD1. The CDR3 spans 15 residues. Germline values: CDR1 MNHEY, CDR2 SMNVEV (reference sequence). V was clipped by 5 bases and J by 2 bases; unmatched bases: 9. The CDR3 spells CASSQQGPVPYEQYF. As DNA, the CDR3 is TGTGCCAGCAGTCAACAGGGGCCTGTCCCCTACGAGCAGTACTTC.

The chain couples TRBV9 to TRBJ2-4, with D perhaps TRBD1 (6 bases). This CDR3 comprises 15 residues. V was trimmed by 4 bases and J by 3 bases, leaving 14 bases between them. Per germline, CDR1 SGDLS and CDR2 YYNGEE. The DNA of the CDR3 is TGTGCCAGCAGCCTCACAGGGTTTGGCAAAAACATTCAGTACTTC. Amino acid sequence: CASSLTGFGKNIQYF.